These 18 T cell receptor beta chains originate from one sample sequenced in a study of T-cell reconstitution after alpha-beta-depleted transplantation in children (TCRdb year 2016). Libraries were made using PCR. Sequencing instrument: Illumina HiSeq 2500. TCR library preparation used molecular barcoding, with unique molecular identifiers applied to normalize quantification of the TCRbeta repertoire. TCRdb trimmed the raw reads at Q25, called clones with MiXCR and kept productive beta chains. Rows matching on CDR3 protein sequence are summarized as one entry with the most common DNA and genes. The sample has a few hundred thousand distinct CDR3 sequences on record, 10% of them singletons. The leading ten clones occupy more than 2% of the sample. Source: PBMCs from the stem cell graft donor, taken from the stem cell graft. The receptors derive from a human donor who donated a stem cell graft to a child with acute lymphoblastic leukemia.

This clonotype was seen only a few times. The chain is built from TRBV9 and TRBJ1-6; D is unclear. The CDR3 runs to 14 residues. Germline V gene lookup returns CDR1 SGDLS and CDR2 YYNGEE. V lost 0 bases and J lost 7, with 8 bases in between. CDR3 bases: TGTGCCAGCAGCGTAGACCCCCCCAATTCACCCCTCCACTTT. Translating it yields CASSVDPPNSPLHF.

In its sample, this clonotype was seen many times. This chain connects TRBV20-1 to TRBJ2-1, with 8 bases matching TRBD2. This CDR3 has 15 residues. The germline gives CDR1 DFQATT, CDR2 SNEGSKA (reference sequence). With V trimmed by 5 bases and J by 6 bases, 12 bases remained unmatched. The CDR3 is CSASSAPTSVNEQFF. The CDR3 DNA is TGCAGTGCTTCTTCCGCCCCGACTAGCGTCAATGAGCAGTTCTTC.

The CDR3 sequence is CASSQVTRLAGGSYNEQFF. CDR3 in DNA: TGCGCCAGCAGCCAAGTTACGCGCCTAGCGGGAGGCTCCTACAATGAGCAGTTCTTC. The chain couples TRBV4-1 to TRBJ2-1; 11 bases are shared with TRBD2. This CDR3 spans 19 amino acids. In germline, CDR1 is MGHRA, CDR2 YSYEKL. J was trimmed by 0 bases and V by 1 base; bases with no gene match: 8.

A few counts support this clonotype. The chain joins TRBV9 to TRBJ2-7; 10 bases fit TRBD2. This CDR3 is built from 14 residues. V lost 4 bases, J lost 2 bases, and 3 bases stayed unmatched. CDR1 is SGDLS and CDR2 is YYNGEE in the germline V gene. The CDR3 protein is CASSQGTSAYEQYF. DNA of the CDR3: TGTGCCAGCAGCCAAGGGACTAGCGCCTACGAGCAGTACTTC.

Note on this clonotype: Since a much larger clone is just one base distant, this may be a read error. The chain couples TRBV4-2 to TRBJ2-2, with TRBD2 matching 10 bases. CDR1 LGHNA and CDR2 YNFKEQ come from the germline V gene. There are 15 residues in the CDR3. CDR3 sequence (DNA): TGTGCCAGCAGAGATGGACTAGCGGAGACCGGGGACCTGTTTTTT. The encoded protein is CASRDGLAETGDLFF.

On this clonotype itself: The limits of the CDR3 on the DNA are not certain, so only TCRdb's listed CDR3 is given. The chain employs TRBV20-1 and TRBJ2-1; the table gives TRBD2 as D, unverified against the DNA. Looked up from germline, CDR1 is DFQATT and CDR2 is SNEGSKA (reference sequence). Inclusive of both ends, the CDR3 amounts to 12 amino acids. The CDR3 loop is CSAFGGGTSEFF.

The chain uses TRBV29-1 and TRBJ1-2; 10 nucleotides line up with TRBD1. The CDR3 has 11 amino acids. V shed 7 bases, J shed 8 bases, and the junction held 4 bases outside the gene matches. Germline V gene lookup returns CDR1 SQVTM and CDR2 ANQGSEA. The CDR3 spells CSAETGGGYTF. CDR3 nucleotides: TGCAGCGCCGAGACAGGGGGCGGCTACACCTTC.

This clonotype showed up just a few times. V is TRBV30 and J is TRBJ1-2; D not certain. V lost 5 bases and J lost 2, with 12 bases in between. The CDR3 consists of 13 residues. From germline, CDR1 is GTSNPN and CDR2 SVGIG (reference sequence). The CDR3 is CAWWETGNYGYTF. CDR3 coding DNA: TGTGCCTGGTGGGAGACGGGGAACTATGGCTACACCTTC.

Turning to this clonotype: A much larger clone differs from this one at a single base, so this may be a read error. The gene calls are TRBV11-1 and TRBJ2-1; D might be TRBD2 (6 bases). V lost 1 base and J lost 6, with 25 bases in between. The germline gives CDR1 SGHAT, CDR2 FQDESV (reference sequence). This CDR3 has 19 residues. CDR3 residues: CASSLVGGLTAQLSNEQFF. CDR3 sequence (DNA): TGTGCCAGCAGCTTAGTGGGCGGACTAACGGCTCAGCTTTCCAATGAGCAGTTCTTC.

The rearrangement joins TRBV5-1 to TRBJ1-1; D remains unclear. V was cut by 0 bases and J by 4 bases, with 10 bases left in between. CDR3 size: 14 residues. Germline V gene data show CDR1 as SGHRS and CDR2 as YFSETQ. CDR3 nucleotide sequence: TGCGCCAGCAGCTTGGAGGGCAGAGCCACTGAAGCTTTCTTT. The encoded protein is CASSLEGRATEAFF.

In its sample, this clonotype was seen a few times. This chain joins TRBV10-3 and TRBJ2-3, with D hard to call. Between the trimmed V and J ends, which lost 6 bases and 3 bases, there was a span of 7 bases. CDR3 length equals 12 residues. Germline V CDR1 and CDR2: ENHRY, SYGVKD. CDR3 nucleotides: TGTGCCATCAGCCCGAAAACAGATACGCAGTATTTT. Translating gives CAISPKTDTQYF.

J is TRBJ2-3 and V is TRBV5-1; the match to TRBD2 covers 8 bases. The germline gives CDR1 SGHRS, CDR2 YFSETQ. The CDR3 sequence is 17 residues long. Losses at the gene ends were 3 bases for V and 3 bases for J; bases not matched to a gene: 12. CDR3 in amino acids: CASSSGNKAGGTDTQYF. The CDR3 nucleotides read TGCGCCAGCAGCTCGGGAAACAAGGCGGGGGGTACAGATACGCAGTATTTT.

This clonotype was recorded a few times. In DNA, the CDR3 is TGCAGTGCCCGCCTAGCGGGAGGACACACCGGGGAGCTGTTTTTT. Translating it yields CSARLAGGHTGELFF. V and J are TRBV20-1 and TRBJ2-2; TRBD2 matches at 11 bases. The CDR3 length is 15 residues. Per the germline V gene, CDR1 is DFQATT and CDR2 is SNEGSKA (reference sequence). Trimming cost V 6 bases and J 3 bases; bases outside gene matches: 6.

The chain is built from TRBV7-2 and TRBJ1-5; D perhaps matches TRBD1 (6 bases). Germline-derived CDR1 and CDR2 are SGHTA and FQGNSA. The V end lost 6 bases, the J end lost 8 bases, and 26 bases lay between the germline ends. CDR3 length equals 17 residues. CDR3 nucleotides: TGTGCCAGCAGTCCTCCGCGGGGGGCTATACCTGGGGAGCCCCAGCATTTT. Residues: CASSPPRGAIPGEPQHF.

This clonotype was seen at least ten times. This chain links TRBV27 with TRBJ1-6; possible D gene TRBD1, 5 bases. V was cut by 0 bases and J by 15 bases, with 15 bases left in between. The CDR3 is made up of 14 amino acids. The V gene's germline CDR1 is MNHEY and CDR2 SMNVEV (reference sequence). The CDR3 protein is CASSLSKFGGRLHF. CDR3 nucleotide sequence: TGTGCCAGCAGTTTATCGAAGTTCGGGGGACGCCTCCACTTT.

This clonotype was detected a few times. The V call is TRBV10-2, the J call TRBJ2-1; 7 nucleotides align to TRBD1. The CDR3 consists of 17 residues. J was trimmed by 0 bases and V by 5 bases; bases with no gene match: 10. Per germline, CDR1 WSHSY and CDR2 SAAADI. The CDR3 sequence is CASSFTQTGSSYNEQFF. In DNA, the CDR3 is TGCGCCAGCAGTTTTACGCAGACAGGGAGCTCCTACAATGAGCAGTTCTTC.

In its sample, this clonotype was seen a few times. The rearrangement links TRBV7-9 to TRBJ2-3; a weak D match, TRBD2 (5 bases). The CDR3 consists of 16 residues. Trimming took 0 bases from V and 0 from J, leaving 10 bases between them. Germline assignment: CDR1 SEHNR and CDR2 FQNEAQ (reference sequence). The CDR3 bases are TGTGCCAGCAGCTTAGCCCTAGCAGCTAGCACAGATACGCAGTATTTT. It specifies CASSLALAASTDTQYF.

This clonotype was recorded many times. The rearrangement joins TRBV6-1 to TRBJ1-3, with unresolved D. This CDR3 contains 12 residues. V was pared by 2 bases and J by 1 base, with 0 bases between. Germline lookup yields CDR1 MNHNS and CDR2 SASEGT. The CDR3 sequence is CASSESGNTIYF. DNA of the CDR3: TGTGCCAGCAGTGAATCTGGAAACACCATATATTTT.